Below, one T cell receptor beta chain is given with its context. This clone showed up just a few times. There is no known antigen for this receptor. Base quality data are lacking; no much larger clone is found one base away. This entry belongs to a study of blood T cell repertoires in COVID-19 (TCRdb year 2020). Regarding the research as a whole: The collaborator samples originated in the United States, Italy and Spain and spanned the acute and convalescent phases of COVID-19. The material from the prospective study consisted of cDNA or gDNA derived from T cells, B-cell-depleted T cells, or PBMCs. A freely available public database, intended as a resource for researchers studying the immune response to SARS-CoV-2, is where the repertoires were released. Samples came from the ongoing ImmuneRACE study (first 160 participants) plus 1,254 subjects from 6 global collaborators. A de-identified subject ID, COVID-19 status, age in years and sex were almost always included in the sample metadata. Subjects who had been exposed to COVID-19, were actively infected with it, or had recovered from it provided the deeply sampled blood TCRbeta repertoires that made up the dataset. Where available, HLA class I and class II types were obtained from metadata supplied by the sample provider rather than from assay-based typing. Points the paper makes about the study in general: The amount of clinical and demographic metadata varied by source and participant and was provided uncurated.

TCRbeta CDR3 regions were amplified from genomic DNA using the immunoSEQ Assay, a bias-controlled multiplex PCR. The authors processed their data as follows. The number of nucleated cells in each sample was estimated from the amplification of reference gene primers within the assay. To quantify the absolute abundance of each unique TCRbeta CDR3 rearrangement, sequence reads were collapsed and filtered. Productive Simpson clonality was computed per sample as the square root of Simpson's diversity index over productive rearrangements. Drawn from immuneACCESS, this table holds only the in-frame rearrangements with V and J called that TCRdb kept. Clones are partly lost; checked studies trace under half to an unresolved V gene and leave the rest unexplained. That table gives V, J and clone size, and the DNA gave D and trimming. Recorded for this sample are around 170,000 clones; 85% to 90% of them occurred a single time. Jointly, the top ten make up around 4% of the sample.

Measured from the cysteine to the phenylalanine, the CDR3 is 14 residues long. The DNA shown is the 42-base CDR3, in frame from base 1. Per the germline V gene (reference sequence), LGHDT is the CDR1 and YNNKEL is the CDR2. V lost 4 bases and J lost 7 bases, and the count of bases not matched to a germline gene is 5. Whole blood was collected in K2EDTA tubes by collaborating institutions according to the institutions' own protocols. For TCRbeta analysis, collaborator samples were shipped as frozen whole blood, as isolated PBMCs, or as DNA extracted from either sample type. The rearranged chain carries TRBV3-1 (or the pseudogene TRBV3-2) and TRBJ2-4, and TRBD2 matches 9 of the central bases. Sequenced sample: peripheral blood. The clonotype originates from a woman between 70 and 85 years old with acute or convalescent COVID-19. The nucleotide sequence reads as follows: TGTGCCAGCAGCCCCAGGACTAGCGTGAACATTCAGTACTTC. The encoded protein is CASSPRTSVNIQYF.